The next 26 T cell receptor beta chains were all read from a single sample in a study of shared clonotypes between healthy human individuals. Positively selected for CCR7, the CD45RO-negative cells used as naive CD8 cells excluded terminally differentiated effector memory CD45RA+ cells. Sequencing used immunoSEQ multiplex PCR; TCRdb keeps in-frame clones, though not all of them. The top ten clones hold approximately 1.7% of a sample with around 1,900,000 clones, 93% of them seen once. Sequenced: naive CD8+ T cells from PBMCs. Receptor source: a man in his late teens or twenties in good health. Some clones in this sample may be carry-over from other donors' samples.

This chain links TRBV29-1 with TRBJ2-5; 9 nucleotides line up with TRBD1. The germline CDR1 and CDR2 sequences are SQVTM and ANQGSEA. J lost 10 bases, V lost 3 bases, and 12 bases had no gene match. This CDR3 comprises 14 residues. CDR3 sequence (DNA): TGCAGCGTTGATCCCCCGCACAGGGGGCAGGTCCAGTACTTC. It is translated as CSVDPPHRGQVQYF.

V is TRBV14 and J is TRBJ1-4; D is possibly TRBD1 (5 bases). Trimming left V 1 base short and J 11 bases short, with 11 bases between. CDR3 length: 13 amino acids. Germline V CDR1 and CDR2: SGHDN, FVKESK. The CDR3 sequence is CASSQGGAGKLFF. CDR3 DNA: TGTGCCAGCAGCCAAGGTGGGGCGGGGAAACTGTTTTTT. Full variable domain (remainder filled in from reference TRBV14 and TRBJ1-4): EAGVTQFPSHSVIEKGQTVTLRCDPISGHDNLYWYRRVMGKEIKFLLHFVKESKQDESGMPNNRFLAERTGGTYSTLKVQPAELEDSGVYFCASSQGGAGKLFFGSGTQLSVL.

The rearrangement links TRBV9 to TRBJ1-1; no definite D call. The germline V gene has CDR1 SGDLS and CDR2 YYNGEE. The V and J ends lost 3 bases and 1 base respectively, with 10 bases between them. The CDR3 length is 14 residues. In DNA, the CDR3 is TGTGCCAGCAGCGCATTCAATTCGAACACTGAAGCTTTCTTT. Protein sequence: CASSAFNSNTEAFF. The complete variable domain, with remaining parts taken from reference TRBV9 and TRBJ1-1, reads DSGVTQTPKHLITATGQRVTLRCSPRSGDLSVYWYQQSLDQGLQFLIQYYNGEERAKGNILERFSAQQFPDLHSELNLSSLELGDSALYFCASSAFNSNTEAFFGQGTRLTVV.

The chain combines TRBV27 with TRBJ1-1; possible D gene TRBD1, 5 bases. Trimming stripped 5 bases from V and 2 bases from J, with 21 bases between. Germline values: CDR1 MNHEY, CDR2 SMNVEV (reference sequence). This CDR3 region has 17 residues. CDR3 sequence reads: CASSPRQGIGHNTEAFF. In DNA, the CDR3 is TGTGCCAGCAGTCCGCGACAAGGAATCGGACACAACACTGAAGCTTTCTTT.

This clone has a single count. The rearrangement links TRBV5-1 to TRBJ2-7; 7 positions match TRBD1. The CDR3 extends over 15 amino acids. V lost 0 bases, J lost 3 bases, and 6 bases stayed unmatched. Germline V gene lookup returns CDR1 SGHRS and CDR2 YFSETQ. The CDR3 reads CASSLALGQLYEQYF. The DNA of the CDR3 is TGCGCCAGCAGCTTGGCCTTGGGACAGCTCTACGAGCAGTACTTC.

The chain uses TRBV4-3 and TRBJ2-3; a weak D match, TRBD1 (6 bases). The CDR3 spans 15 residues. Trimming cost V 4 bases and J 0 bases, with 11 bases left between them. Germline V lookup: CDR1 LGHNA, CDR2 YSLEER. CDR3 amino acids: CASSPGQRSTDTQYF. CDR3 nucleotides: TGCGCCAGCAGCCCTGGACAGAGAAGCACAGATACGCAGTATTTT.

Comments on this clone: This same CDR3 is encoded by further DNA sequences in the sample. The CDR3 bases are TGTGCCAGCAGCCCGCCCTCCGATACGCAGTATTTT. Residues: CASSPPSDTQYF. J is TRBJ2-3 and V is TRBV9; D unresolved. Trimming took 4 bases from V and 6 from J, leaving 9 bases between them. The V gene's germline CDR1 is SGDLS and CDR2 YYNGEE. The CDR3 contains 12 residues.

Worth noting for this clone: The same CDR3 also results from other DNA sequences found in this sample. The rearrangement joins TRBV5-4 to TRBJ1-1, with D uncertain. CDR3 size: 12 residues. The V and J ends lost 0 bases and 1 base respectively, with 1 base between them. Per the germline V gene, CDR1 is SGHNT and CDR2 is YYREEE (reference sequence). The CDR3 sequence is CASSLANTEAFF. In DNA, the CDR3 is TGTGCCAGCAGCTTGGCGAACACTGAAGCTTTCTTT.

The rearrangement uses TRBV7-9 and TRBJ1-1, with TRBD1 matching 7 bases. Looked up from germline, CDR1 is SEHNR and CDR2 is FQNEAQ (reference sequence). This CDR3 is 15 amino acids long. The V and J ends lost 5 bases and 1 base, in that order; junction bases with no gene match: 7. CDR3 coding DNA: TGTGCCAGCAGCGCCTACAGGGGAGGGAACACTGAAGCTTTCTTT. It is translated as CASSAYRGGNTEAFF.

The chain links TRBV7-9 to TRBJ2-7; possible D gene TRBD2, 6 bases. Trimming shortened V by 5 bases and J by 3 bases, and 17 bases separated the two germline ends. CDR1 SEHNR and CDR2 FQNEAQ come from the germline V gene (reference sequence). The CDR3 is made up of 15 amino acids. For the CDR3, the DNA is TGTGCCAGCAGCCCCTGGGGAGGCCCTCACTACGAGCAGTACTTC. Residues: CASSPWGGPHYEQYF.

The count of this clone is one. The rearrangement uses TRBV27 and TRBJ2-7, with 7 bases aligning to TRBD1. This CDR3 comprises 13 residues. With V trimmed by 4 bases and J by 5 bases, 5 bases remained unmatched. Germline lookup yields CDR1 MNHEY and CDR2 SMNVEV (reference sequence). The CDR3 sequence is CASSYRGWDEQYF. Here the CDR3 DNA reads TGTGCCAGCAGTTACAGGGGATGGGACGAGCAGTACTTC.

The chain combines TRBV29-1 with TRBJ2-1; possibly TRBD2 for D (7 bases). V lost 7 bases to trimming and J lost 4 bases, with 14 bases between them. Germline values: CDR1 SQVTM, CDR2 ANQGSEA. The length of the CDR3 is 13 residues. CDR3 protein: CSGRGGAYNEQFF. Here the CDR3 DNA reads TGCAGCGGCCGAGGGGGGGCTTACAATGAGCAGTTCTTC.

The CDR3 spells CASSQDEGDTGELFF. CDR3 DNA sequence: TGCGCCAGCAGCCAAGATGAGGGGGATACCGGGGAGCTGTTTTTT. The chain joins TRBV4-3 to TRBJ2-2; TRBD1 is a possible D gene (6 bases). The CDR3 is 15 residues long. Trimming took 0 bases from V and 5 from J, leaving 10 bases between them. Looked up from germline, CDR1 is LGHNA and CDR2 is YSLEER.

This clone was recorded once. The same CDR3 can be traced to other DNA sequences in this sample. The rearrangement joins TRBV27 to TRBJ2-1; 7 bases align to TRBD2. The V segment lost 0 bases and the J segment 1 base; nucleotides outside the gene matches: 3. CDR1 and CDR2 from the germline V gene are MNHEY and SMNVEV (reference sequence). The CDR3 length is 16 residues. The CDR3 DNA sequence: TGTGCCAGCAGTTTATCGGCGGGAGTGTCCTACAATGAGCAGTTCTTC. Amino acid sequence: CASSLSAGVSYNEQFF.

The CDR3 sequence: CASSPPSRGFMNTEAFF. In DNA, the CDR3 is TGTGCCAGCAGCCCACCTTCGCGGGGGTTCATGAACACTGAAGCTTTCTTT. The genes are TRBV7-9 and TRBJ1-1; tentative D call: TRBD1 (5 bases). The V end lost 5 bases, the J end lost 0 bases, and 19 bases lay between the germline ends. The CDR3 extends over 17 amino acids. Germline V gene lookup returns CDR1 SEHNR and CDR2 FQNEAQ (reference sequence).

V usage is TRBV7-3 and J usage is TRBJ2-1, with 9 positions matching TRBD2. Germline lookup yields CDR1 SGHTA and CDR2 FQGTGA. The CDR3 spans 15 residues. Losses at the gene ends were 1 base for V and 9 bases for J; bases not matched to a gene: 7. This CDR3 is CASSLIAGVGFEQFF. The CDR3, as DNA: TGTGCCAGCAGCTTAATAGCGGGAGTGGGTTTTGAGCAGTTCTTC.

This rearrangement joins TRBV7-9 to TRBJ1-1; a weak D match, TRBD1 (6 bases). Trimming removed 5 bases from V and 1 base from J, with 14 bases in between. CDR3 length: 15 amino acids. Germline values: CDR1 SEHNR, CDR2 FQNEAQ (reference sequence). Written as DNA, the CDR3 is TGTGCCAGCAGCCACCCTCGGGGGGCGAACACTGAAGCTTTCTTT. It translates to CASSHPRGANTEAFF. The full variable domain, its missing parts supplied by reference TRBV7-9 and TRBJ1-1, is DTGVSQNPRHKITKRGQNVTFRCDPISEHNRLYWYRQTLGQGPEFLTYFQNEAQLEKSRLLSDRFSAERPKGSFSTLEIQRTEQGDSAMYLCASSHPRGANTEAFFGQGTRLTVV.

This chain links TRBV27 with TRBJ2-2; D is perhaps TRBD1 (5 bases). CDR3 size: 15 residues. Germline-derived CDR1 and CDR2 are MNHEY and SMNVEV (reference sequence). V was cut by 3 bases and J by 6 bases, with 14 bases left in between. The CDR3 DNA reads TGTGCCAGCAGTTTGTCAGGGAATATGGCCGGGGAGCTGTTTTTT. This codes for CASSLSGNMAGELFF.

CDR3 DNA: TGTGCCAGTACCCCTGGGACAGGGTTCAATCAGCCCCAGCATTTT. Amino acids: CASTPGTGFNQPQHF. V is TRBV19 and J is TRBJ1-5; 9 nucleotides agree with TRBD1. V dropped 7 bases and J dropped 3; count of bases not matched to a gene: 7. The germline V gene has CDR1 LNHDA and CDR2 SQIVND (reference sequence). This CDR3 comprises 15 residues.

This clone has only one observation. This sample also contains other DNA sequences that code for the same CDR3. In DNA form, the CDR3 reads TGTGCCAGCAGCTTGGGCCCTCGGGAGACCCAGTACTTC. Translating gives CASSLGPRETQYF. The gene calls are TRBV11-3 and TRBJ2-5, with D uncertain. Trimming took 3 bases from V and 5 from J, leaving 10 bases between them. In germline, CDR1 is SGHNT, CDR2 YENEEA. This CDR3 region has 13 residues.

The V call is TRBV30, the J call TRBJ2-7; D call uncertain. The CDR3 contains 10 residues. Trimming cost V 5 bases and J 3 bases, with 5 bases left between them. Germline CDR1 is GTSNPN and CDR2 is SVGIG (reference sequence). The CDR3 nucleotides are TGTGCCTGGGGGTTCTACGAGCAGTACTTC. Its protein is CAWGFYEQYF. Looking up the rest from reference TRBV30 and TRBJ2-7 gives the full variable domain: SQTIHQWPATLVQPVGSPLSLECTVEGTSNPNLYWYRQAAGRGLQLLFYSVGIGQISSEVPQNLSASRPQDRQFILSSKKLLLSDSGFYLCAWGFYEQYFGPGTRLTVT.

This clone is a singleton in its sample. The chain combines TRBV6-6 with TRBJ2-7; D is undetermined. Germline V gives CDR1 MNHNY, CDR2 SVGAGI (reference sequence). Trimming pared 6 bases from V and 5 bases from J, leaving 11 bases between. CDR3 size: 12 residues. For the CDR3, the DNA is TGTGCCAGCAGCTCCGGAGTCGACGAGCAGTACTTC. Amino acid sequence: CASSSGVDEQYF.

This rearrangement joins TRBV6-5 to TRBJ1-3; D might be TRBD1 (6 bases). Germline CDR1 reads MNHEY; CDR2 reads SVGAGI. The CDR3 is 14 amino acids. V gave up 9 bases and J gave up 4 bases, with 16 bases separating them. The CDR3 DNA is TGTGCCAGTTCCACAGGGCTTTTAGGAAACACCATATATTTT. This translates into CASSTGLLGNTIYF.

V usage is TRBV5-4 and J usage is TRBJ2-2, with D maybe TRBD1 (5 bases). The V end was cut by 3 bases, the J end by 7 bases, with 7 bases between. CDR3 size: 12 residues. Per the germline V gene, CDR1 is SGHNT and CDR2 is YYREEE (reference sequence). The CDR3: CASSYDSGELFF. CDR3 DNA: TGTGCCAGCAGCTATGACAGCGGGGAGCTGTTTTTT.

The chain employs TRBV30 and TRBJ2-7, with D tentatively TRBD1 (5 bases). The CDR3 contains 12 residues. Germline CDR1 GTSNPN, CDR2 SVGIG (reference sequence). Between the trimmed V and J ends, which lost 2 bases and 6 bases, there was a span of 11 bases. The chain's CDR3 is CAWSQGQGEQYF. The CDR3 nucleotides are TGTGCCTGGAGTCAGGGCCAGGGCGAGCAGTACTTC.

The chain employs TRBV5-1 and TRBJ2-7; a possible D gene is TRBD1 (6 bases). Trimming took off 1 base at V and 4 bases at J, with 24 bases between the two ends. The germline V gene encodes CDR1 SGHRS and CDR2 YFSETQ. The CDR3 spans 18 residues. The CDR3, as DNA: TGCGCCAGCAGCTTGACCCCTGATCCAACGGCAGGGGAATACGAGCAGTACTTC. Translated, it gives CASSLTPDPTAGEYEQYF.